This is a list of T cell receptor beta chains from one sample in a study of T cell changes during pregnancy in multiple sclerosis. Method: immunoSEQ multiplex PCR; TCRdb's copy keeps in-frame clones and lacks some. The data hold approximately 89,000 clones, with approximately 94% observed a single time. This specimen was peripheral blood, taken in the third trimester of pregnancy. All receptors derive from a female donor with multiple sclerosis, enrolled in a pregnancy study. Both conserved end residues are part of each CDR3. The order of the fields is CDR3 DNA, CDR3 protein, clone size, J gene, V gene, D gene. D genes are given only for firm matches. Only some rows state a clone size, as once, few, many or a class for expanded clones.

cdr3_nt: TGTGCCAGCAGCCTAGGGGATGAGCAGTTCTTC; cdr3_aa: CASSLGDEQFF; clone_size: -; j_call: TRBJ2-1; v_call: TRBV7-3; d_call: -
cdr3_nt: TGTGCCAGCAGCCTAATCGGGACAACCCAAGAGACCCAGTACTTC; cdr3_aa: CASSLIGTTQETQYF; clone_size: -; j_call: TRBJ2-5; v_call: TRBV7-6; d_call: -
cdr3_nt: TGTGCCAGCAGCTTTCAGGGGGCTCGGAACGAGCAGTACTTC; cdr3_aa: CASSFQGARNEQYF; clone_size: -; j_call: TRBJ2-7; v_call: TRBV5-6; d_call: TRBD1
cdr3_nt: TGTGCCAGCAGCCTCGACAGAAATAGCAATCAGCCCCAGCATTTT; cdr3_aa: CASSLDRNSNQPQHF; clone_size: -; j_call: TRBJ1-5; v_call: TRBV5-8; d_call: -
cdr3_nt: TGTGCCAGCAGTGATTCGCAGGACTACTACGAGCAGTACTTC; cdr3_aa: CASSDSQDYYEQYF; clone_size: -; j_call: TRBJ2-7; v_call: TRBV2; d_call: -
cdr3_nt: TGTGCCAGCGCCGACAGGGGAAACACCATATATTTT; cdr3_aa: CASADRGNTIYF; clone_size: -; j_call: TRBJ1-3; v_call: TRBV2; d_call: -
cdr3_nt: TGTGCCAGCACAGCGGGGGGCACAGATACGCAGTATTTT; cdr3_aa: CASTAGGTDTQYF; clone_size: once; j_call: TRBJ2-3; v_call: TRBV28; d_call: TRBD2
cdr3_nt: TGTGCCAGCTCTATCCTTGGGAGTGAGCAGTTCTTC; cdr3_aa: CASSILGSEQFF; clone_size: -; j_call: TRBJ2-1; v_call: TRBV27; d_call: -
cdr3_nt: TGTGCCAGCAGGGCTCAAGGTCAACCGGTCGGGGACACCCACTATGGCTACACCTTC; cdr3_aa: CASRAQGQPVGDTHYGYTF; clone_size: once; j_call: TRBJ1-2; v_call: TRBV7-3; d_call: -
cdr3_nt: TGTGCCAGCAGTCCCCGGGGGGCCGGCGCCTACGAGCAGTACTTC; cdr3_aa: CASSPRGAGAYEQYF; clone_size: -; j_call: TRBJ2-7; v_call: TRBV27; d_call: -
cdr3_nt: TGCAGCGTTGAAGGAGAGTCGGGGGATTTTGAAGAGACCCAGTACTTC; cdr3_aa: CSVEGESGDFEETQYF; clone_size: -; j_call: TRBJ2-5; v_call: TRBV29-1; d_call: -
cdr3_nt: TGCGCCAGCTCTAAGCCGGGACAGAGCTTCTACGAGCAGTACTTC; cdr3_aa: CASSKPGQSFYEQYF; clone_size: -; j_call: TRBJ2-7; v_call: TRBV5-1; d_call: TRBD1
cdr3_nt: TGTGCCACCAGGGGGCTGGGGTCCAATGAGCAGTTCTTC; cdr3_aa: CATRGLGSNEQFF; clone_size: once; j_call: TRBJ2-1; v_call: TRBV15; d_call: -
cdr3_nt: TGTGCCAGTAGTACCCAGGGGAACACTGAAGCTTTCTTT; cdr3_aa: CASSTQGNTEAFF; clone_size: -; j_call: TRBJ1-1; v_call: TRBV19; d_call: -
cdr3_nt: TGTGCCAGCAGCCCCTTGACAGGGACGGGGACCCAGTACTTC; cdr3_aa: CASSPLTGTGTQYF; clone_size: -; j_call: TRBJ2-5; v_call: TRBV11-2; d_call: TRBD1
cdr3_nt: TGCAGCGTTGAGGGGACAGGGTTGGACGAAAAACTGTTTTTT; cdr3_aa: CSVEGTGLDEKLFF; clone_size: -; j_call: TRBJ1-4; v_call: TRBV29-1; d_call: TRBD1
cdr3_nt: TGTGCCAGCAGTTTCAGTGGGCAGTCTTATGGCTACACCTTC; cdr3_aa: CASSFSGQSYGYTF; clone_size: -; j_call: TRBJ1-2; v_call: TRBV27; d_call: -
cdr3_nt: TGTGCCAGCAGCTTATCTACAGGGGGCATGAACACTGAAGCTTTCTTT; cdr3_aa: CASSLSTGGMNTEAFF; clone_size: -; j_call: TRBJ1-1; v_call: TRBV7-6; d_call: TRBD1
cdr3_nt: TGTGCCAGCAGTGAACGACAGGGCTTCAACGAGCAGTACTTC; cdr3_aa: CASSERQGFNEQYF; clone_size: -; j_call: TRBJ2-7; v_call: TRBV2; d_call: TRBD1
cdr3_nt: TGTGCCAGCAGCGCAGGGGGCACAGATACGCAGTATTTT; cdr3_aa: CASSAGGTDTQYF; clone_size: -; j_call: TRBJ2-3; v_call: TRBV9; d_call: -
cdr3_nt: TGTGCCAGTAGTGTACGGGGTTTTAGCAATCAGCCCCAGCATTTT; cdr3_aa: CASSVRGFSNQPQHF; clone_size: -; j_call: TRBJ1-5; v_call: TRBV19; d_call: -
cdr3_nt: TGTGCCAACCGACGGGATAGGGATGGCTACACCTTC; cdr3_aa: CANRRDRDGYTF; clone_size: -; j_call: TRBJ1-2; v_call: TRBV6-1; d_call: -
cdr3_nt: TGTGCCAGCTCGATCGGGAACCCTTCAAATTCACCCCTCCACTTT; cdr3_aa: CASSIGNPSNSPLHF; clone_size: -; j_call: TRBJ1-6; v_call: TRBV6-5; d_call: -
cdr3_nt: TGTGCCAGCAGCGTTACTAGCGGGGGAAAAGATACGCAGTATTTT; cdr3_aa: CASSVTSGGKDTQYF; clone_size: -; j_call: TRBJ2-3; v_call: TRBV13; d_call: TRBD2
cdr3_nt: TGTGCCAGCAGCTTAGGGGAGGCTGAAAAACTGTTTTTT; cdr3_aa: CASSLGEAEKLFF; clone_size: -; j_call: TRBJ1-4; v_call: TRBV7-2; d_call: -
cdr3_nt: TGTGCCAGCAATGACCCGGGACTAGCGGGCCGGGGGTACTTC; cdr3_aa: CASNDPGLAGRGYF; clone_size: -; j_call: TRBJ2-5; v_call: TRBV2; d_call: TRBD2
cdr3_nt: TGTGCCAGCAGAGAGACAGGGTCAACTAACTATGGCTACACCTTC; cdr3_aa: CASRETGSTNYGYTF; clone_size: once; j_call: TRBJ1-2; v_call: TRBV6-6; d_call: TRBD1
cdr3_nt: TGTGCCAGTAGTATTCGGGGGGAGGGGTTGAAGCCCCAGCATTTT; cdr3_aa: CASSIRGEGLKPQHF; clone_size: -; j_call: TRBJ1-5; v_call: TRBV19; d_call: -
cdr3_nt: TGTGCCAGCAGCGAAACAGGGGGACAGAACACTGAAGCTTTCTTT; cdr3_aa: CASSETGGQNTEAFF; clone_size: few; j_call: TRBJ1-1; v_call: TRBV9; d_call: TRBD1
cdr3_nt: TGTGCCAGCAGCTTAACGGGGGGCAATCAGCCCCAGCATTTT; cdr3_aa: CASSLTGGNQPQHF; clone_size: -; j_call: TRBJ1-5; v_call: TRBV13; d_call: -
cdr3_nt: TGTGCCATCAGTGGATTTGCAGGAGGGGAGACCCAGTACTTC; cdr3_aa: CAISGFAGGETQYF; clone_size: -; j_call: TRBJ2-5; v_call: TRBV10-3; d_call: -
cdr3_nt: TGTGCGTATGGACAGAGCACAGATACGCAGTATTTT; cdr3_aa: CAYGQSTDTQYF; clone_size: -; j_call: TRBJ2-3; v_call: TRBV30; d_call: -